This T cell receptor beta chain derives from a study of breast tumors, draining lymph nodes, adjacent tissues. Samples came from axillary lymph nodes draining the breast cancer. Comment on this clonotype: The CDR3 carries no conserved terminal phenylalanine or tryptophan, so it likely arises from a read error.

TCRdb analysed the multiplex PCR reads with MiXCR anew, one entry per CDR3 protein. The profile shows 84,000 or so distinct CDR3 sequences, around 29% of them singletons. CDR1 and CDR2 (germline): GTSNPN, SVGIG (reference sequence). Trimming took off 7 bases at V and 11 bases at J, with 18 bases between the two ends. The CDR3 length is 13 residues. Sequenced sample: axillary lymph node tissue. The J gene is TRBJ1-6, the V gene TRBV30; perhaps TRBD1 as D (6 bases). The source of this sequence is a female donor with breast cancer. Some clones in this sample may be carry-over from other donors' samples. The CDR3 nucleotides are TGTGCCTTCCGGGACACGGGAGGTCCACCCCTCCACTCT. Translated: CAFRDTGGPPLHS.